This TCR beta chain is drawn from a study of blood T cell repertoires in COVID-19. Study as a whole: Samples taken during acute and convalescent COVID-19 were collected in the United States, Italy and Spain.

This table comes from immunoSEQ multiplex PCR, and its TCRdb copy is limited to in-frame clones, with some not included. The table lists over 150,000 clones, 80% to 90% of them singletons, with around a tenth in the top ten. CDR1 and CDR2 (germline): SGHVS, FQNEAQ. This CDR3 contains 17 residues. V was trimmed by 1 base and J by 6 bases, leaving 21 bases between them. The chain combines TRBV7-8 with TRBJ1-1; D is possibly TRBD1 (6 bases). The sequenced material came from peripheral blood. The TCR comes from a woman in her sixties or seventies with COVID-19, enrolled during active disease. This CDR3 reads CASSLDPPGAGVAEAFF. CDR3 DNA: TGTGCCAGCAGCTTAGATCCTCCAGGGGCCGGAGTAGCTGAAGCTTTCTTT.